These 2 T cell receptor beta chains originate from one sample sequenced in a study. MiXCR, applied by TCRdb to the 5' RACE reads, yields one record per CDR3 protein. The sample includes tens of thousands of distinct CDR3 sequences, roughly 30% of them seen just once. Sequencing was performed on tumor-infiltrating memory CD4+ T cells sorted from the breast tumor. The subset denotes: memory CD4+ T cells, CD4+CD45RO+CD25-. The receptors come from a female donor with breast cancer.

Notes on this clonotype: A read error may produce the germline difference seen at one junction end. The chain employs TRBV9 and TRBJ2-2; D unclear. The CDR3 spans 16 residues. Germline CDR1 reads SGDLS; CDR2 reads YYNGEE. CDR3: CAGSTGPGRSTGELFF. For the CDR3, the DNA is TGTGCCGGCAGCACCGGACCGGGTCGGAGCACCGGGGAGCTGTTTTTT. Using reference TRBV9 and TRBJ2-2 for the parts outside the CDR3, the full variable domain is DSGVTQTPKHLITATGQRVTLRCSPRSGDLSVYWYQQSLDQGLQFLIQYYNGEERAKGNILERFSAQQFPDLHSELNLSSLELGDSALYFCAGSTGPGRSTGELFFGEGSRLTVL.

The CDR3 DNA follows: TGCAGTGCTAGAAATCGGGAGGGAGCGACCTATAATTCACCCCTCCACTTT. This translates into CSARNREGATYNSPLHF. The chain uses TRBV20-1 and TRBJ1-6, with unresolved D. The germline V gene encodes CDR1 DFQATT and CDR2 SNEGSKA (reference sequence). V dropped 2 bases and J dropped 2 bases, with 16 bases sitting between them. This CDR3 is 17 amino acids long.